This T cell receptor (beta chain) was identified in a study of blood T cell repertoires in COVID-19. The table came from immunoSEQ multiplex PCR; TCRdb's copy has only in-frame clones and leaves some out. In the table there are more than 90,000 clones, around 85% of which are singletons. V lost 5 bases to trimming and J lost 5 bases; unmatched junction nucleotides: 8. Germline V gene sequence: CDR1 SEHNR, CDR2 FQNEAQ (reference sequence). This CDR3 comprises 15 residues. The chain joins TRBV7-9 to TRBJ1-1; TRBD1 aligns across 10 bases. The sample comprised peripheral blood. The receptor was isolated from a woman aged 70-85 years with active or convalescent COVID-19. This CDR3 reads CASSADRGLRTEAFF. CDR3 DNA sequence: TGTGCCAGCAGCGCCGACAGGGGGCTTAGGACTGAAGCTTTCTTT.